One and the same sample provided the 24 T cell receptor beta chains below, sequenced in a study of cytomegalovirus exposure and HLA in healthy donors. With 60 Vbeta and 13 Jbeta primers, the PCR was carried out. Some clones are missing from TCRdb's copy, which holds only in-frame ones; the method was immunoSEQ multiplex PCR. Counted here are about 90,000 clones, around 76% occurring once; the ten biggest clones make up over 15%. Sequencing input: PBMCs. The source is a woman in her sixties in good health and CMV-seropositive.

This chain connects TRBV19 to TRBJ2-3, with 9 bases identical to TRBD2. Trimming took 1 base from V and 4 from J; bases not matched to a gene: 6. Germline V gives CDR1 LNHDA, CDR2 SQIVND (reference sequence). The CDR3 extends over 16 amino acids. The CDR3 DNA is TGTGCCAGTAGTATAGGGGCGGGAGGGGCTGCAGATACGCAGTATTTT. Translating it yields CASSIGAGGAADTQYF.

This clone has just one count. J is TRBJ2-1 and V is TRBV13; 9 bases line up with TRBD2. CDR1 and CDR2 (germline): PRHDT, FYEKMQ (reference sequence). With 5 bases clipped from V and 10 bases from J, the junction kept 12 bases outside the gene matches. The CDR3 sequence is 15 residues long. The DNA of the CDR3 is TGTGCCAGCAGCCAACTAGCGGGCGAGGTTGGGGAGCAGTTCTTC. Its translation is CASSQLAGEVGEQFF.

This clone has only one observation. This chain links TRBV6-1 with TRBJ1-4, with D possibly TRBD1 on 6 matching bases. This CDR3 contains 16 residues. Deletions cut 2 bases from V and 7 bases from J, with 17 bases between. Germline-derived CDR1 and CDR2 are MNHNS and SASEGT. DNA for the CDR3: TGTGCCAGCAGTGAACCCACACTGAGGGGGAGTGAAAAACTGTTTTTT. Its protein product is CASSEPTLRGSEKLFF.

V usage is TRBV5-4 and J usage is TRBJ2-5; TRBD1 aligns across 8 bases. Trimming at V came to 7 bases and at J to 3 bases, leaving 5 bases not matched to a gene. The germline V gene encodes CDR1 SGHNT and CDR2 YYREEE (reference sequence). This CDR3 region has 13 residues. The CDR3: CASHQGAEETQYF. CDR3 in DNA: TGTGCCAGCCACCAGGGGGCTGAAGAGACCCAGTACTTC.

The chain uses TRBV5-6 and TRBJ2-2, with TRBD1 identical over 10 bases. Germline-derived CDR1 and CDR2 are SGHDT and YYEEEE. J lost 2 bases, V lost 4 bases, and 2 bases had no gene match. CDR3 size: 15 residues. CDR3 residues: CASSETGGNTGELFF. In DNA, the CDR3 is TGTGCCAGCAGCGAGACAGGGGGCAACACCGGGGAGCTGTTTTTT.

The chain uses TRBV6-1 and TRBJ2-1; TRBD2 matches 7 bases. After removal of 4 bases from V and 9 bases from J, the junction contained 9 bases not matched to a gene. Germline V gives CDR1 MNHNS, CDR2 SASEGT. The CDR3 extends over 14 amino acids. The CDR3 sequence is CASSGTSYFGEQFF. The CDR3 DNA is TGTGCCAGCAGTGGGACTAGTTACTTCGGTGAGCAGTTCTTC.

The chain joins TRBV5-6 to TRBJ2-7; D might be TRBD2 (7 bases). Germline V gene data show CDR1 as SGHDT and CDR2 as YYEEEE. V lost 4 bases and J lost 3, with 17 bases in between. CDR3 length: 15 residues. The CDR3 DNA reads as TGTGCCAGCAGCCCTAGAGGGGGGGCCGACTACGAGCAGTACTTC. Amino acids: CASSPRGGADYEQYF.

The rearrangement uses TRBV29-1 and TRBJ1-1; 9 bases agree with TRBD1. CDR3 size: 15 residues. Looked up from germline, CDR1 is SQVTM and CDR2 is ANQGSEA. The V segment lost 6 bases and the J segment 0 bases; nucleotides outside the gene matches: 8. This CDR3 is CSVPPGQGMNTEAFF. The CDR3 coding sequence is TGCAGCGTCCCTCCGGGACAGGGCATGAACACTGAAGCTTTCTTT.

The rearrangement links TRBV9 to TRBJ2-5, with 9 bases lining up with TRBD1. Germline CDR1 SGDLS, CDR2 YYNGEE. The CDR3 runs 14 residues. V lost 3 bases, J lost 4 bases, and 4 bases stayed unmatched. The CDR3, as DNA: TGTGCCAGCAGCGCCGGGACAGGGCGAGAGACCCAGTACTTC. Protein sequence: CASSAGTGRETQYF. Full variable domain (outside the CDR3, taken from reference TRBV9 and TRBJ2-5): DSGVTQTPKHLITATGQRVTLRCSPRSGDLSVYWYQQSLDQGLQFLIQYYNGEERAKGNILERFSAQQFPDLHSELNLSSLELGDSALYFCASSAGTGRETQYFGPGTRLLVL.

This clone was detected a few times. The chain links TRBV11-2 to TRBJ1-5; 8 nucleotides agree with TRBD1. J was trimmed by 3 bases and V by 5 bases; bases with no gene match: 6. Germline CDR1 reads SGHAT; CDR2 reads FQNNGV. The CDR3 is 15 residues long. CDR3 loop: CASSQGAGTNQPQHF. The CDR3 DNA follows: TGTGCCAGCAGCCAGGGGGCAGGTACCAATCAGCCCCAGCATTTT.

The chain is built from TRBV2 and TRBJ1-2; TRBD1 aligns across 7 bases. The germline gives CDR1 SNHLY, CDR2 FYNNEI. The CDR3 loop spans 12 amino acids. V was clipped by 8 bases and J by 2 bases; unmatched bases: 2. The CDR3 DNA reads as TGTGCCAGCTACAGGGGAAACTATGGCTACACCTTC. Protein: CASYRGNYGYTF.

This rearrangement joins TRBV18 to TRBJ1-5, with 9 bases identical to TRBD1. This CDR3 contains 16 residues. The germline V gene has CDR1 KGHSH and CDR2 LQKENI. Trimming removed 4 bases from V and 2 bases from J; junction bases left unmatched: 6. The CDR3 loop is CASSLTRTGGNQPQHF. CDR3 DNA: TGTGCCAGCTCACTAACCCGGACAGGGGGCAATCAGCCCCAGCATTTT.

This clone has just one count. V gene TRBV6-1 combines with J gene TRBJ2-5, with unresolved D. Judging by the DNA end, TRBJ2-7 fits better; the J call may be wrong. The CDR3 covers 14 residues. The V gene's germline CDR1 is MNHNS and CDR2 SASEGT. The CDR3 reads CASSELPNSYEQYF. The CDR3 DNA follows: TGTGCCAGCAGTGAACTCCCTAACTCCTACGAGCAGTACTTC.

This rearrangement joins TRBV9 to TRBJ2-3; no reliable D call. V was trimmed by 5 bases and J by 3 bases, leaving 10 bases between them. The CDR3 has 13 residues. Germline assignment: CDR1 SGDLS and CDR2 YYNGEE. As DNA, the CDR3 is TGTGCCAGCAGTCGGATCGGGACAGATACGCAGTATTTT. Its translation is CASSRIGTDTQYF.

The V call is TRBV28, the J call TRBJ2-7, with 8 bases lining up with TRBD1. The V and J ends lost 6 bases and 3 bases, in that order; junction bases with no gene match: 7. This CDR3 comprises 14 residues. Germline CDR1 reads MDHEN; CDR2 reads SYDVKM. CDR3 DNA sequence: TGTGCCAGCAGCTTACAGGGGGGTGACTACGAGCAGTACTTC. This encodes CASSLQGGDYEQYF.

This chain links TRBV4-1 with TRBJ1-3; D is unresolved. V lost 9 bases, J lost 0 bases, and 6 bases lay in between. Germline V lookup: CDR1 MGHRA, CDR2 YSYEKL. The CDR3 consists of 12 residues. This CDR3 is CASGSSGNTIYF. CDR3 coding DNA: TGCGCCAGTGGCAGCTCTGGAAACACCATATATTTT.

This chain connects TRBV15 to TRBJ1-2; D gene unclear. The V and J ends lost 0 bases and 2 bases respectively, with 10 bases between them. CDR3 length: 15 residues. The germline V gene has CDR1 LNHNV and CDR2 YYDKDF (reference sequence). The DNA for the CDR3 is TGTGCCACCAGCAGAGATTATTACAGAAACTATGGCTACACCTTC. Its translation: CATSRDYYRNYGYTF.

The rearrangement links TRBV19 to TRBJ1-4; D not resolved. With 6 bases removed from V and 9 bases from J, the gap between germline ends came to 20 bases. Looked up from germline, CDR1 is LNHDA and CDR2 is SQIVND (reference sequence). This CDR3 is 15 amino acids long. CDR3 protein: CASSPEASRSKKLFF. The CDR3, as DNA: TGTGCCAGTAGCCCGGAGGCTTCTCGATCGAAAAAACTGTTTTTT. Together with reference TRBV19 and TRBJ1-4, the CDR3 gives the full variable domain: DGGITQSPKYLFRKEGQNVTLSCEQNLNHDAMYWYRQDPGQGLRLIYYSQIVNDFQKGDIAEGYSVSREKKESFPLTVTSAQKNPTAFYLCASSPEASRSKKLFFGSGTQLSVL.

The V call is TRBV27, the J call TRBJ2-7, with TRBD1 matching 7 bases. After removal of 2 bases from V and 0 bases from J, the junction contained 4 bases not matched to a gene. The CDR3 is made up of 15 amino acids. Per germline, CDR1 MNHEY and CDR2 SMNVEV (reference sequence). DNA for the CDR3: TGTGCCAGCAGTTTAATACAGGGGAGCTCCTACGAGCAGTACTTC. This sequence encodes CASSLIQGSSYEQYF.

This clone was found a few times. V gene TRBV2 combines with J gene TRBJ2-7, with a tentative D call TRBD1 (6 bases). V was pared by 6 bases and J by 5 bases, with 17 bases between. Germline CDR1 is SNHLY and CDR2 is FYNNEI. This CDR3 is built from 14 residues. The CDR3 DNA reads TGTGCCAGCAGACTTCGATCACAGGGCCACGAGCAGTACTTC. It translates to CASRLRSQGHEQYF.

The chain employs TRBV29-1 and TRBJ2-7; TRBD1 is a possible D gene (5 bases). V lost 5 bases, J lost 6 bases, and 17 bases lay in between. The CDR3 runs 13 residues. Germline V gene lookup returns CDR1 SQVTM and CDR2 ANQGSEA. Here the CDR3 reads CSVFPGRVGEQYF. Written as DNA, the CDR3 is TGCAGCGTTTTTCCCGGCAGGGTTGGCGAGCAGTACTTC.

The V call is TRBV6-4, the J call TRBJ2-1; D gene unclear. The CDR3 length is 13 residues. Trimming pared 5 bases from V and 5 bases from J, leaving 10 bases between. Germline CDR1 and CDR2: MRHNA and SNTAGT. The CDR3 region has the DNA TGTGCCAGCAGTCCCACAGCTAACAATGAGCAGTTCTTC. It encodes CASSPTANNEQFF.

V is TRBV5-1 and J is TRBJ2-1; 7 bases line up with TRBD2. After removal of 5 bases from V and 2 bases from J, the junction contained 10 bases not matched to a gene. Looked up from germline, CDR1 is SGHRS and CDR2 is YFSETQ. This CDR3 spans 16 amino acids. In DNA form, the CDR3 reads TGCGCCAGCAGGGTTGGGCGGGAGAGTACCTACAATGAGCAGTTCTTC. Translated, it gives CASRVGRESTYNEQFF.

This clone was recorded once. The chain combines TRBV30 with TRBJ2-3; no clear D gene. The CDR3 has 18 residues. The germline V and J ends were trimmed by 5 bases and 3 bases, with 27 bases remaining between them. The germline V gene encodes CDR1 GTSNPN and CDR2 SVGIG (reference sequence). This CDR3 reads CAWRQTSRSPPRTDTQYF. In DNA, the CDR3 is TGTGCCTGGCGCCAAACCTCTCGTTCTCCACCGAGAACAGATACGCAGTATTTT.